These 26 T cell receptor beta chains were sequenced from one sample in a study of T-cell memory formation after mild COVID-19. TCRdb analysed the 5' RACE reads with MiXCR anew, one entry per CDR3 protein. The data contain 300,000 or so distinct CDR3 sequences, around 15% of them seen just once; the ten biggest clones take up roughly 24%. The sample comprised PBMCs or a T cell subset sorted from them (not recorded which). The source is a young man who had mild COVID-19 (a few samples of this study predate the infection). Cell type and time point are not known.

The sample holds a few counts of this clonotype. The rearrangement links TRBV7-9 to TRBJ2-5, with 13 bases aligning to TRBD2. The CDR3 has 16 amino acids. CDR1 and CDR2 (germline): SEHNR, FQNEAQ (reference sequence). J gave up 2 bases and V 5 bases, and 5 bases lay outside the gene matches. The CDR3 DNA is TGTGCCAGCAGCCCACGGACTAGCGGGAGACAAGAGACCCAGTACTTC. It yields the protein CASSPRTSGRQETQYF. Looking up the rest from reference TRBV7-9 and TRBJ2-5 gives the full variable domain: DTGVSQNPRHKITKRGQNVTFRCDPISEHNRLYWYRQTLGQGPEFLTYFQNEAQLEKSRLLSDRFSAERPKGSFSTLEIQRTEQGDSAMYLCASSPRTSGRQETQYFGPGTRLLVL.

The V and J genes are TRBV15 and TRBJ1-2; 10 bases map to TRBD1. The trim removed 4 bases at V and 2 bases at J, leaving 1 base unmatched. This CDR3 has 14 amino acids. Germline V CDR1 and CDR2: LNHNV, YYDKDF (reference sequence). CDR3 loop: CATSKTGGNYGYTF. CDR3 in DNA: TGTGCCACCAGCAAGACAGGGGGCAACTATGGCTACACCTTC. Based on the CDR3 plus reference TRBV15 and TRBJ1-2, the full variable domain is DAMVIQNPRYQVTQFGKPVTLSCSQTLNHNVMYWYQQKSSQAPKLLFHYYDKDFNNEADTPDNFQSRRPNTSFCFLDIRSPGLGDTAMYLCATSKTGGNYGYTFGSGTRLTVV.

This clonotype has a handful of counts. This chain uses TRBV10-3 with TRBJ2-1; D uncertain. The germline V gene encodes CDR1 ENHRY and CDR2 SYGVKD. The CDR3 spans 14 residues. V lost 0 bases and J 8 bases, leaving 11 bases between the germline ends. CDR3 residues: CAISESRTGDEQFF. CDR3 nucleotides: TGTGCCATCAGTGAGTCAAGGACCGGCGATGAGCAGTTCTTC.

This rearrangement joins TRBV7-2 to TRBJ2-5, with no clear D. V lost 1 base, J lost 5 bases, and 17 bases lay in between. The CDR3 has 16 amino acids. Germline values: CDR1 SGHTA, CDR2 FQGNSA. The CDR3 bases are TGTGCCAGCAGCTTAGGGGCGGCACGCGGAAGCGAGACCCAGTACTTC. The encoded protein is CASSLGAARGSETQYF. The full variable domain, in which reference TRBV7-2 and TRBJ2-5 provide the parts outside the CDR3, is GAGVSQSPSNKVTEKGKDVELRCDPISGHTALYWYRQSLGQGLEFLIYFQGNSAPDKSGLPSDRFSAERTGGSVSTLTIQRTQQEDSAVYLCASSLGAARGSETQYFGPGTRLLVL.

This chain links TRBV27 with TRBJ2-5, with D perhaps matching TRBD1 (5 bases). The CDR3 length is 13 residues. The germline V gene has CDR1 MNHEY and CDR2 SMNVEV (reference sequence). Between the trimmed V and J ends, which lost 5 bases and 5 bases, there was a span of 12 bases. In DNA, the CDR3 is TGTGCCAGCAGTATCAGGGTGAGGGAGACCCAGTACTTC. Protein product: CASSIRVRETQYF.

This clonotype was counted between two and nine times. V usage is TRBV7-3 and J usage is TRBJ2-5, with 8 bases identical to TRBD2. Germline values: CDR1 SGHTA, CDR2 FQGTGA. The CDR3 is made up of 16 amino acids. The J segment lost 5 bases and the V segment lost 6 bases, leaving 14 bases of the junction unmatched. The CDR3 sequence is CASSPGGASGQETQYF. As DNA, the CDR3 is TGTGCCAGCAGTCCCGGGGGGGCTAGCGGGCAGGAGACCCAGTACTTC.

This clonotype was seen only a few times. This chain's CDR3 is CASSLGTGDNEQFF. CDR3 DNA sequence: TGCGCCAGCAGCTTAGGGACAGGGGACAATGAGCAGTTCTTC. The chain carries TRBV5-1 and TRBJ2-1; TRBD1 matches 10 bases. Germline CDR1 is SGHRS and CDR2 is YFSETQ. The CDR3 contains 14 residues. V lost 2 bases to trimming and J lost 5 bases; unmatched junction nucleotides: 1.

The sample holds many counts of this clonotype. The rearrangement joins TRBV10-2 to TRBJ2-7; a possible D gene is TRBD1 (6 bases). The CDR3 has 13 amino acids. Trimming cost V 3 bases and J 6 bases, with 12 bases left between them. CDR1 and CDR2 (germline): WSHSY, SAAADI. CDR3 amino acids: CASSEQGPGEQYF. CDR3 coding DNA: TGCGCCAGCAGTGAACAGGGCCCAGGCGAGCAGTACTTC.

The table lists this clonotype with many counts. The rearrangement links TRBV7-2 to TRBJ2-1; D not certain. Germline loops: CDR1 SGHTA, CDR2 FQGNSA. The CDR3 is 12 residues long. The V end was cut by 3 bases, the J end by 10 bases, with 10 bases between. CDR3 coding DNA: TGTGCCAGCAGCTTCGGACGTGTGGAGCAGTTCTTC. This sequence encodes CASSFGRVEQFF.

The sample holds a few counts of this clonotype. The chain carries TRBV20-1 and TRBJ2-3, with D perhaps TRBD1 or TRBD2 (6 bases each). The CDR3 sequence is 14 residues long. V dropped 2 bases and J dropped 4 bases, with 13 bases sitting between them. CDR1 is DFQATT, CDR2 SNEGSKA, per germline (reference sequence). The CDR3 loop reads CSARNPGASDTQYF. The CDR3 region has the DNA TGCAGTGCTAGAAATCCGGGGGCGTCAGATACGCAGTATTTT.

The rearrangement uses TRBV11-1 and TRBJ2-5; tentatively, D is TRBD2 (5 bases). This CDR3 region has 16 residues. Germline V gene lookup returns CDR1 SGHAT and CDR2 FQDESV (reference sequence). Trimming stripped 7 bases from V and 5 bases from J, with 23 bases between. In DNA, the CDR3 is TGTGCCAGCAACCCGCGGAGGACGGGGTCGGGGGAGACCCAGTACTTC. Its translation: CASNPRRTGSGETQYF.

This clonotype was seen more than once but under ten times. The chain uses TRBV3-1 and TRBJ1-1; 7 nucleotides match TRBD1. J gave up 4 bases and V 7 bases, and 9 bases lay outside the gene matches. Germline V gene sequence: CDR1 LGHDT, CDR2 YNNKEL (reference sequence). CDR3 length: 14 residues. This CDR3 is CASTRTGRGTEAFF. The CDR3 DNA reads TGTGCCAGCACCCGGACAGGTAGGGGCACTGAAGCTTTCTTT.

A few counts support this clonotype. The rearrangement joins TRBV12-3 or TRBV12-4 to TRBJ2-2, with TRBD1 matching 10 bases. Trimming took 5 bases from V and 3 from J; bases not matched to a gene: 3. This CDR3 spans 15 amino acids. CDR3 DNA: TGTGCCAGCAGTCCGACAGGGGGCTACACCGGGGAGCTGTTTTTT. Protein product: CASSPTGGYTGELFF.

Only a few counts were recorded for this clonotype. The chain links TRBV7-2 to TRBJ2-4; no definite D call. The CDR3 sequence is 15 residues long. V was shortened by 4 bases and J by 0 bases, with 10 bases between the two germline ends. Germline values: CDR1 SGHTA, CDR2 FQGNSA. The CDR3 bases are TGTGCCAGCAGCTCTCCCGGGCTAGCCAAAAACATTCAGTACTTC. Its translation is CASSSPGLAKNIQYF.

This clonotype was counted between two and nine times. The rearrangement joins TRBV4-3 to TRBJ2-3; 10 bases are shared with TRBD1. J was trimmed by 5 bases and V by 2 bases; bases with no gene match: 10. Germline values: CDR1 LGHNA, CDR2 YSLEER. The CDR3 is 17 amino acids. CDR3 loop: CASSQHPGQGIGDTQYF. CDR3 in DNA: TGCGCCAGCAGCCAACACCCGGGACAGGGGATTGGAGATACGCAGTATTTT.

The chain is built from TRBV29-1 and TRBJ1-2, with a weak D call TRBD1 (6 bases). The CDR3 spans 13 residues. Germline values: CDR1 SQVTM, CDR2 ANQGSEA. V was pared by 3 bases and J by 5 bases, with 13 bases between. In nucleotides, the CDR3 is TGCAGCGTTGAGGGGGCGCCGATGTATGGCTACACCTTC. This translates into CSVEGAPMYGYTF.

This clonotype occurred a few times. The chain links TRBV20-1 to TRBJ1-1; D unclear. Germline CDR1 reads DFQATT; CDR2 reads SNEGSKA (reference sequence). V dropped 7 bases and J dropped 3 bases, with 15 bases sitting between them. The length of the CDR3 is 13 residues. The CDR3: CSVALARHTEAFF. CDR3 in DNA: TGCAGTGTTGCCCTTGCCCGACACACTGAAGCTTTCTTT.

This chain joins TRBV7-2 and TRBJ2-7; possibly TRBD2 for D (5 bases). This CDR3 comprises 15 residues. Looked up from germline, CDR1 is SGHTA and CDR2 is FQGNSA. Trimming took off 1 base at V and 2 bases at J, with 12 bases between the two ends. The CDR3 reads CASSLEWLATYEQYF. CDR3 in DNA: TGTGCCAGCAGCTTAGAGTGGCTAGCTACCTACGAGCAGTACTTC.

The chain combines TRBV5-1 with TRBJ2-5, with TRBD1 identical over 10 bases. V gave up 4 bases and J gave up 7 bases; unmatched junction bases: 13. CDR1 and CDR2 from the germline V gene are SGHRS and YFSETQ. The CDR3 totals 16 residues. The CDR3 loop is CASSPRTGGRSGTQYF. The CDR3 DNA is TGCGCCAGCAGCCCACGGACAGGGGGTCGGAGTGGGACCCAGTACTTC.

The J gene is TRBJ1-6, the V gene TRBV11-2, with D uncertain. Germline CDR1 and CDR2: SGHAT and FQNNGV. The CDR3 totals 16 residues. V was clipped by 1 base and J by 8 bases, with 15 bases between them. CDR3 DNA: TGTGCCAGCAGCTTAGTGGGCTCAACTAGGGATTCACCCCTCCACTTT. Its protein product is CASSLVGSTRDSPLHF.

Ten or more counts support this clonotype. CDR3 DNA sequence: TGCGCCAGCAGCCAAGAATACAGGGGGTCTTACAATGAGCAGTTCTTC. This encodes CASSQEYRGSYNEQFF. The gene calls are TRBV4-1 and TRBJ2-1, with TRBD1 matching over 8 bases. The CDR3 contains 16 residues. Germline V gives CDR1 MGHRA, CDR2 YSYEKL. J gave up 4 bases and V 0 bases, and 5 bases lay outside the gene matches.

This clonotype has only a few counts. The rearrangement uses TRBV4-1 and TRBJ2-7; D is perhaps TRBD1 or TRBD2 (5 bases each). Germline loops: CDR1 MGHRA, CDR2 YSYEKL. The V and J ends lost 6 bases and 3 bases respectively, with 18 bases between them. The CDR3 is made up of 15 amino acids. CDR3 region: CASRSVRDQSYEQYF. The CDR3 DNA follows: TGCGCCAGCAGATCGGTACGGGACCAGAGCTACGAGCAGTACTTC.

The V call is TRBV20-1, the J call TRBJ1-2, with no clear D. The CDR3 sequence is 13 residues long. Trimming stripped 0 bases from V and 0 bases from J, with 5 bases between. CDR1 is DFQATT, CDR2 SNEGSKA, per germline (reference sequence). CDR3 nucleotides: TGCAGTGCTAGAGATCCAGCTAACTATGGCTACACCTTC. It yields the protein CSARDPANYGYTF.

The rearrangement uses TRBV7-9 and TRBJ1-2, with D perhaps TRBD1 (5 bases). Trimming pared 1 base from V and 4 bases from J, leaving 7 bases between. This CDR3 region has 13 residues. CDR1 SEHNR and CDR2 FQNEAQ come from the germline V gene (reference sequence). CDR3 DNA sequence: TGTGCCAGCAGCTTAGAACAGGTCTATGGCTACACCTTC. This sequence encodes CASSLEQVYGYTF.

The V and J genes are TRBV20-1 and TRBJ2-7; TRBD1 might be the D (5 bases). This CDR3 is 16 amino acids long. Per the germline V gene, CDR1 is DFQATT and CDR2 is SNEGSKA (reference sequence). V shed 2 bases and J shed 0 bases, with 17 bases lying between them. The CDR3 reads CSARTVGAGNSYEQYF. The DNA for the CDR3 is TGCAGTGCTAGAACAGTTGGGGCAGGGAACTCCTACGAGCAGTACTTC.

This rearrangement joins TRBV6-5 to TRBJ1-3, with D uncertain. CDR3 length equals 11 residues. Germline CDR1 is MNHEY and CDR2 is SVGAGI. V was clipped by 6 bases and J by 12 bases, with 12 bases between them. DNA for the CDR3: TGTGCCAGCAGCCCAGGATTGGGCATATATTTT. Its translation: CASSPGLGIYF.